This TCR beta chain stems from a study of T cells in Graves' hyperthyroidism and ophthalmopathy. For ophthalmopathy patients, the Clinical Activity Score was at least 3 and the NOSPECS grade at least 4; duration was under 3 months. In its sample, this clonotype was seen many times. V dropped 3 bases and J dropped 9 bases, with 18 bases sitting between them. The CDR3 is 14 residues long. CDR1 is SGHAT, CDR2 FQNNGV, per germline. Researchers amplified the TCR beta CDR3 regions from RNA transcripts. First-round RT-PCR targeting the TCR CDR3 was performed with the HTBI primer set. TCRdb re-analysed the multiplex PCR reads in MiXCR, keeping a single row per CDR3 protein. This table holds about half a million distinct CDR3 sequences, 22% found once.

The chain recombines TRBV11-2 with TRBJ2-7; D is uncertain. The sequence came from a woman in her 70s with Graves' ophthalmopathy. Specimen: blood. The CDR3 region is CASSLESRNYRQYF. DNA of the CDR3: TGTGCCAGCAGCTTGGAATCCCGTAACTACCGGCAGTACTTC.